Listed below are T cell receptor beta chains from one sample, sequenced in a study of T cell clonotyping in hematopoietic cell transplantation. Some clones are missing from TCRdb's copy, which holds only in-frame ones; the method was immunoSEQ multiplex PCR. The sample holds 9,000 to 13,000 clones; about 89% are singletons and the top ten take about 40%. The sample here was PBMCs, taken 180 days after allogeneic stem cell transplant. Receptors originate from a male patient aged 60-70 years who had an allogeneic stem cell transplant from an unrelated donor, so the T cells may come from the graft donor. Some clones in this sample may be carry-over from other donors' samples. The CDR3 runs from the conserved cysteine through the conserved F or W. A D gene is named only where the DNA matches it firmly. Clone size appears in some rows only: once, few, many, or a class for an expanded clone.

d_call	j_call	v_call	clone_size	cdr3_aa	cdr3_nt
-	TRBJ1-5	TRBV5-6	-	CASSFWGPGQPQHF	TGTGCCAGCAGCTTTTGGGGGCCCGGTCAGCCCCAGCATTTT
TRBD2	TRBJ2-3	TRBV5-1	-	CASTSGIAGIDTQYF	TGCGCCAGCACCTCCGGGATAGCGGGTATTGATACGCAGTATTTT
TRBD2	TRBJ2-3	TRBV27	-	CASSLSAGGLTDTQYF	TGTGCCAGCAGTTTGTCAGCGGGGGGACTCACAGATACGCAGTATTTT
-	TRBJ2-3	TRBV5-6	-	CASSLGRGNTDTQYF	TGTGCCAGCAGCTTGGGGCGGGGAAACACAGATACGCAGTATTTT
-	TRBJ2-2	TRBV2	-	CASSRDQNTGELFF	TGTGCCAGCAGTCGGGACCAGAACACCGGGGAGCTGTTTTTT
-	TRBJ1-2	TRBV7-2	-	CASSPIGGYTF	TGTGCCAGCAGCCCCATCGGAGGCTACACCTTC
-	TRBJ1-2	TRBV2	-	CASSEQGANYGYTF	TGTGCCAGCAGTGAACAGGGAGCTAACTATGGCTACACCTTC
TRBD1	TRBJ2-7	TRBV11-2	once	CASSSGGYEQYF	TGTGCCAGCAGCTCAGGGGGCTACGAGCAGTACTTC
-	TRBJ2-5	TRBV9	-	CASSVGEVYQETQYF	TGTGCCAGCAGCGTAGGAGAGGTTTACCAAGAGACCCAGTACTTC
-	TRBJ1-1	TRBV19	once	CASSLWGRGDSREAFF	TGTGCCAGTAGTTTGTGGGGCAGGGGAGATTCCCGGGAAGCTTTCTTT
TRBD1	TRBJ1-1	TRBV19	-	CASSIRTGMNTEAFF	TGTGCCAGTAGTATCAGGACAGGGATGAACACTGAAGCTTTCTTT
-	TRBJ1-1	TRBV6-1	-	CASIEGAWVTEAFF	TGTGCCAGCATTGAGGGAGCATGGGTCACTGAAGCTTTCTTT
-	TRBJ1-2	TRBV5-1	few	CASSLEVGVNYGYTF	TGCGCCAGCAGCTTGGAGGTAGGGGTTAACTATGGCTACACCTTC
TRBD1	TRBJ1-1	TRBV2	-	CASSRRTGVTEAFF	TGTGCCAGCAGTCGCCGGACAGGGGTCACTGAAGCTTTCTTT
-	TRBJ1-5	TRBV6-5	-	CASSYWGLDNQPQHF	TGTGCCAGCAGTTATTGGGGGCTGGACAATCAGCCCCAGCATTTT
-	TRBJ2-2	TRBV9	-	CASSVVGTSLTGELFF	TGTGCCAGCAGCGTAGTCGGGACAAGCCTCACCGGGGAGCTGTTTTTT
-	TRBJ1-1	TRBV6-5	-	CASSYWNRQNTEAFF	TGTGCCAGCAGTTACTGGAACAGACAAAACACTGAAGCTTTCTTT
-	TRBJ1-1	TRBV5-1	once	CASSSQTANTEAFF	TGCGCCAGCAGCTCCCAGACAGCAAACACTGAAGCTTTCTTT
-	TRBJ1-1	TRBV7-9	few	CARGWGNTEAFF	TGTGCCCGGGGGTGGGGAAACACTGAAGCTTTCTTT
-	TRBJ2-1	TRBV5-6	once	CASKDDKQPYNEQFF	TGTGCCAGCAAGGACGACAAACAGCCTTACAATGAGCAGTTCTTC
-	TRBJ2-2	TRBV12-5	-	CASGLFPIVTGELFF	TGTGCTAGTGGTTTGTTCCCAATAGTCACCGGGGAGCTGTTTTTT
-	TRBJ1-3	TRBV4-3	-	CASSQDTDRSSGNTIYF	TGCGCCAGCAGCCAGGATACTGACAGGAGCTCTGGAAACACCATATATTTT
TRBD2	TRBJ2-1	TRBV6-5	-	CASSTPGGAYNEQFF	TGTGCCAGCAGTACCCCGGGGGGAGCATACAATGAGCAGTTCTTC
-	TRBJ2-3	TRBV11-2	-	CASSRLILTDTQYF	TGTGCCAGCAGCCGCTTGATCCTCACAGATACGCAGTATTTT
-	TRBJ1-2	TRBV2	-	CASMGGYGYTF	TGTGCCAGCATGGGGGGCTATGGCTACACCTTC
TRBD2	TRBJ2-5	TRBV4-3	-	CASSQDRGLVETQYF	TGCGCCAGCAGCCAAGATAGGGGACTAGTTGAGACCCAGTACTTC
-	TRBJ2-7	TRBV7-6	-	CASSLDFSDSYEQYF	TGTGCCAGCAGCTTGGACTTCTCTGACTCCTACGAGCAGTACTTC
-	TRBJ1-1	TRBV7-8	-	CASSSRPGHTTMNTEAFF	TGTGCCAGCAGCTCCCGACCGGGACATACTACAATGAACACTGAAGCTTTCTTT
TRBD1	TRBJ1-1	TRBV28	once	CASLPGQFTEAFF	TGTGCCAGCTTGCCGGGACAGTTCACTGAAGCTTTCTTT
TRBD1	TRBJ1-6	TRBV9	-	CASSPTGGVNSPLHF	TGTGCCAGCAGCCCTACAGGGGGGGTTAATTCACCCCTCCACTTT
TRBD2	TRBJ2-7	TRBV7-9	-	CASSLLGGARNEQYF	TGTGCCAGCAGCTTACTGGGAGGGGCGCGCAACGAGCAGTACTTC
-	TRBJ1-1	TRBV7-2	-	CASSLAPPGGGTEAFF	TGTGCCAGCAGCTTAGCCCCCCCGGGGGGGGGCACTGAAGCTTTCTTT
TRBD1	TRBJ1-6	TRBV2	-	CASSGGQLNSPLHF	TGTGCCAGCAGTGGGGGACAGCTAAATTCACCCCTCCACTTT
TRBD2	TRBJ2-1	TRBV4-3	-	CASSPDGGGARYNEQFF	TGCGCCAGCAGCCCAGACGGCGGGGGGGCAAGGTACAATGAGCAGTTCTTC
TRBD1	TRBJ2-1	TRBV2	-	CASSFGGTGLVNEQFF	TGTGCCAGCAGTTTCGGCGGGACAGGGCTGGTGAATGAGCAGTTCTTC
-	TRBJ2-1	TRBV7-2	-	CASSLRQVMHNEQFF	TGTGCCAGCAGCTTGCGACAGGTTATGCACAATGAGCAGTTCTTC
-	TRBJ1-6	TRBV23-1	-	CASTGEPPGDSPLHF	TGCGCCAGCACAGGGGAGCCACCCGGAGATTCACCCCTCCACTTT
-	TRBJ2-5	TRBV20-1	once	CSAQNQETQYF	TGCAGTGCTCAGAACCAAGAGACCCAGTACTTC
-	TRBJ1-2	TRBV6-5	-	CASSYARESYGYTF	TGTGCCAGCAGTTACGCCAGGGAGTCCTATGGCTACACCTTC
-	TRBJ1-1	TRBV7-2	-	CASSLGGTWTEAFF	TGTGCCAGCAGCTTAGGAGGGACCTGGACTGAAGCTTTCTTT
-	TRBJ1-2	TRBV7-8	-	CASSPSRTNYGYTF	TGTGCCAGCAGCCCCTCCCGGACTAACTATGGCTACACCTTC
-	TRBJ2-3	TRBV11-2	-	CASSLRDWVTDTQYF	TGTGCCAGCAGCCTCCGGGACTGGGTCACAGATACGCAGTATTTT
-	TRBJ2-7	TRBV7-9	-	CASSLVSPYEQYF	TGTGCCAGCAGCTTAGTTAGTCCCTACGAGCAGTACTTC
-	TRBJ1-1	TRBV10-3	-	CAISLRAKNTEAFF	TGTGCCATCAGCCTCCGGGCCAAGAACACTGAAGCTTTCTTT
-	TRBJ1-2	TRBV29-1	-	CSVDQVYYGYTF	TGCAGCGTTGATCAGGTTTACTATGGCTACACCTTC
-	TRBJ2-2	TRBV9	few	CASSVVGGTGELFF	TGTGCCAGCAGCGTAGTAGGTGGTACCGGGGAGCTGTTTTTT
-	TRBJ1-2	TRBV29-1	-	CSHGIKGRLRGFYGYTF	TGCAGCCATGGTATTAAGGGGCGGCTGCGCGGGTTCTATGGCTACACCTTC
-	TRBJ1-2	TRBV2	-	CASSAPDGNYGYTF	TGTGCCAGCAGTGCGCCGGACGGAAACTATGGCTACACCTTC
-	TRBJ1-1	TRBV21-1	-	CASSSAVNTEAFF	TGTGCCAGCAGCTCGGCGGTGAACACTGAAGCTTTCTTT
-	TRBJ1-1	TRBV2	-	CASTGDRNTEAFF	TGTGCCAGCACCGGCGACAGGAACACTGAAGCTTTCTTT
TRBD1	TRBJ2-5	TRBV6-6	-	CASSYTPGGWGTQYF	TGTGCCAGCAGTTACACCCCAGGGGGCTGGGGAACCCAGTACTTC
-	TRBJ2-3	TRBV7-7	-	CASSPLSRVSDTQYF	TGTGCCAGCAGCCCCCTTTCAAGGGTTTCAGATACGCAGTATTTT
TRBD1	TRBJ1-4	TRBV5-1	-	CASSFEDRGWGKLFF	TGCGCCAGCAGCTTCGAGGACAGGGGCTGGGGAAAACTGTTTTTT
-	TRBJ1-3	TRBV6-5	-	CASSSGFSGNTIYF	TGTGCCAGCAGTTCGGGGTTCTCTGGAAACACCATATATTTT